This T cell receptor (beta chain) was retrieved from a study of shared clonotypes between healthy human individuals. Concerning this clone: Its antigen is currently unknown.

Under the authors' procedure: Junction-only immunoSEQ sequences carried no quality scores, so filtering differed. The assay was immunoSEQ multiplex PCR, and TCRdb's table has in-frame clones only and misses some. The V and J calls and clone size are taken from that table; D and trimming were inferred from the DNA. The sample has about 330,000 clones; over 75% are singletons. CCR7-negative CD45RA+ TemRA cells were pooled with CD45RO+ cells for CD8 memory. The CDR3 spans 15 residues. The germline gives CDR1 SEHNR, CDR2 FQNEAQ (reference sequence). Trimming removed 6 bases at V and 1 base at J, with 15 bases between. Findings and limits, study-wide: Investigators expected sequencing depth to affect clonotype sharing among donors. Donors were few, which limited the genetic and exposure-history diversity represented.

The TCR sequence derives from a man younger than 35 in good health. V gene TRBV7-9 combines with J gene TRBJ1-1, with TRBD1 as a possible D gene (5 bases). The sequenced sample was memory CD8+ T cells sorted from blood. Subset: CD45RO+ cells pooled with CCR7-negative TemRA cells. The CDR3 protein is CASSTPGPKNTEAFF. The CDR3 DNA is TGTGCCAGCAGTACTCCGGGACCCAAGAACACTGAAGCTTTCTTT.